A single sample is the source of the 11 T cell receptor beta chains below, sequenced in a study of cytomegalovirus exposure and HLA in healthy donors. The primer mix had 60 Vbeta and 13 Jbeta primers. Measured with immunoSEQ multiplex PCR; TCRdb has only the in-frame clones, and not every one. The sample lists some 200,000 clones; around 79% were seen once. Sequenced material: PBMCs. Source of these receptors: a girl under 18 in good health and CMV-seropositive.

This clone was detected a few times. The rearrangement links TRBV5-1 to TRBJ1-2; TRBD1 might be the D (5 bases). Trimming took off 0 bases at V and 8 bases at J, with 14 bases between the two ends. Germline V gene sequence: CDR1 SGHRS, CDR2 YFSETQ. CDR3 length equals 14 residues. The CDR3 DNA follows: TGCGCCAGCAGCTTGGCCGGGACTAGCGAGGGCTACACCTTC. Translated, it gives CASSLAGTSEGYTF.

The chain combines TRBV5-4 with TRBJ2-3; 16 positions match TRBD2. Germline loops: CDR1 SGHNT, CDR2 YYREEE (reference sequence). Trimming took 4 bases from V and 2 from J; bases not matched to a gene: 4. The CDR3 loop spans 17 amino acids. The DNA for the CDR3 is TGTGCCAGCAGCGCGGGACTAGCGGGGGGGCCCACAGATACGCAGTATTTT. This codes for CASSAGLAGGPTDTQYF.

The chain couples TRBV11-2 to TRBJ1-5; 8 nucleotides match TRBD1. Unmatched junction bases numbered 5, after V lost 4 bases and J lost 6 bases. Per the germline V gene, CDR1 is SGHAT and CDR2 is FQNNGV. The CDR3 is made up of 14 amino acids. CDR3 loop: CASSSQGAVQPQHF. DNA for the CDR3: TGTGCCAGCAGCTCCCAGGGGGCGGTTCAGCCCCAGCATTTT.

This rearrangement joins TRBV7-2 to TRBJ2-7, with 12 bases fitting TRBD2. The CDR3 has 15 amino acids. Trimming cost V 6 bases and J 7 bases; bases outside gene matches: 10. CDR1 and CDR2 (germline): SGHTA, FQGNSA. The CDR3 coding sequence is TGTGCCAGCAGTACCCTAGCGGGGGGGGGTCATGAGCAGTACTTC. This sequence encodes CASSTLAGGGHEQYF.

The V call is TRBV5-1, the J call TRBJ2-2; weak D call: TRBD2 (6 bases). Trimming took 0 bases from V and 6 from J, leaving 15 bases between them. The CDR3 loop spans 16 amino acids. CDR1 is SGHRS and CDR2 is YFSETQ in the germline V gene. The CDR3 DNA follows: TGCGCCAGCAGCTTGGCCGGGTTCTCGGGGGCCGGGGAGCTGTTTTTT. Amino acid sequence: CASSLAGFSGAGELFF.

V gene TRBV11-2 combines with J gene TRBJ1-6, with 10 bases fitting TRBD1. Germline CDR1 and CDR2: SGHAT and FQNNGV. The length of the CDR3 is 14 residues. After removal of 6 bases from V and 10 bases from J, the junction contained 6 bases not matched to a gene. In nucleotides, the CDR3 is TGTGCCAGCAGACTACCGGGACAGGGGTCACCCCTCCACTTT. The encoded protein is CASRLPGQGSPLHF.

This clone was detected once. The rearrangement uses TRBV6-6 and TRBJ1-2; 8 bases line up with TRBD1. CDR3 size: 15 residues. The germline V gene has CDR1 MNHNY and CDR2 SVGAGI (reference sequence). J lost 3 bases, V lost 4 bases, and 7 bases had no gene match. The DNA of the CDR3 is TGTGCCAGCAGTTTAACTCAGGGGGCTCACTATGGCTACACCTTC. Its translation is CASSLTQGAHYGYTF.

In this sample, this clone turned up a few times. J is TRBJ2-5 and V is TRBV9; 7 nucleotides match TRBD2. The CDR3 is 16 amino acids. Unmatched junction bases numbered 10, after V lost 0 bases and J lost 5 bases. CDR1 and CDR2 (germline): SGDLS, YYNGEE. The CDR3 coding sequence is TGTGCCAGCAGCGTAGACTGGGGGGGGTCTGGGGAGACCCAGTACTTC. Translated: CASSVDWGGSGETQYF.

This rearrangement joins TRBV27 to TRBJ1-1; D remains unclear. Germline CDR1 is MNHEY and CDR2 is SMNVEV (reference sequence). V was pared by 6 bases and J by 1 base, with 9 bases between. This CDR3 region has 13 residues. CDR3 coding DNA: TGTGCCAGCAGCCTCAGTTGGAACACTGAAGCTTTCTTT. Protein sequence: CASSLSWNTEAFF.

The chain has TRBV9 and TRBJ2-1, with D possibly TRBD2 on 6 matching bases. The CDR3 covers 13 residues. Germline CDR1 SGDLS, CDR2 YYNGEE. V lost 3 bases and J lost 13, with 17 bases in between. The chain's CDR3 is CASSGWDSFFQFF. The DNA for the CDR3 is TGTGCCAGCAGCGGTTGGGACTCCTTTTTCCAGTTCTTC.

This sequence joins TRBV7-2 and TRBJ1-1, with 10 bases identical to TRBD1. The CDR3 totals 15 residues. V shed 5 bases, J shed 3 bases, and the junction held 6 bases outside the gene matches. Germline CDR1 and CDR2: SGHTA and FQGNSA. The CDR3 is CASSPGTGADTEAFF. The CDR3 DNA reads TGTGCCAGCAGCCCGGGGACAGGGGCGGACACTGAAGCTTTCTTT.